This T cell receptor (beta chain) was documented in a study of cytomegalovirus exposure and HLA in healthy donors (dated by TCRdb to the late 2010s). In terms of the full investigation: An earlier analysis of roughly 500 of the donors reported roughly 300 Gb of sequence data and some 120 million unique TCR beta sequences from 150 million to 200 million T cells. All discovery cohort repertoires had been generated using a single sequencing platform. Several DR-DQ haplotypes were treated as single units for association and clustering because of strong linkage in the cohort. Donor age, sex, ethnicity and CMV serostatus were compiled together with the repertoire data. Genome-wide SNP genotypes for about 55% of the roughly 670 donors were used in a later genetic analysis, which treated that subset as a discovery cohort. Of the roughly 410 genotyped donors, approximately 81% were placed in the genetic ancestry cluster associated with self-reported Caucasian donors. On average, 235,054 unique TCR beta nucleotide sequences were sequenced per donor among fewer than 500 genotyped donors of the cohort, with roughly a sixth of those sequences being non-productive. Using immunosequencing, the study profiled T cell repertoires from 640 or so subjects and related those repertoires to cytomegalovirus serostatus. To predict cytomegalovirus infection status, the study brought together high-throughput TCR immunosequencing, statistical association of individual TCRs with disease status, and machine learning. An early release covering more than 500 HLA-typed donors comprised about 290 gigabases of sequencing data and 65 million to 100 million unique TCR sequences. A separate validation cohort of approximately 120 different subjects was used in addition to the 666-subject first cohort. Rather than drawing on any new phenotypic data, the later analysis identified candidate immune exposures from TCR beta sequences and the way those sequences occurred across donors. In a later analysis, previously published TCR beta repertoires from roughly 710 donors were re-analyzed and high-resolution HLA genotyping was added so that TCR occurrence patterns could be studied. Class I and class II HLA loci were covered by the typing at four-digit resolution. The study aimed to test whether cataloging public T cell receptors could reveal signatures of past pathogen exposure. The number of typed donors differed by locus: roughly 620-630 for A, B, C, DRB1 and DQB1; approximately 520 for DQA1; fewer than 610 for DPA1; and approximately 450 for DPB1. In an earlier analysis of 500 to 650 of the donors, high-throughput TCR beta sequencing was used to judge whether each TCR beta V gene segment behaved as functional or pseudogenic. Study-level results and caveats: CMV serostatus was the only immune exposure information available for the cohort. The cohort was sequenced for TCR beta chains only, and without alpha or paired-chain data the features that could be detected were limited. Across donors, most TCR sequences were observed very rarely, whereas some public TCRs were present in many individuals. The study listed 164 TCR beta chains as associated with cytomegalovirus. It was suggested by the authors that the approach could potentially be generalized to other disease states and immunological phenotypes. Several of the top co-occurrence clusters appeared to be linked to parvovirus B19, influenza, CMV and Epstein-Barr virus, according to a later analysis. Because some donors lacked HLA typing at each locus, the association tests relied only on the typed subset. Because counts were too low, seventeen rarely observed V segments, including chromosome 9 orphons, were excluded from the earlier analysis of around 640 of the donors. Because the 87-base-pair reads could not distinguish some IMGT-functional V segments, including TRBV6-2 and TRBV6-3, those segments were excluded. Sequencing depth was assumed to be roughly uniform across donors in the presence/absence analyses, though that assumption may not hold. Cytomegalovirus status was reported to be diagnosed by the classifier with high specificity and sensitivity in both the original and validation cohorts. Linkage disequilibrium might explain the correlated functional status among segregating V segments, but an unknown experimental factor could not be excluded. In a later genetic analysis, a missense DCLRE1C variant was associated with V-gene and J-gene trimming of TCR beta chains, and the association was replicated in an independent cohort. In vitro tests confirmed that three of the cytomegalovirus-associated TCR beta chains recognize cytomegalovirus antigens. In a later analysis, HLA-associated TCR beta chains were found to be more clonally expanded and to have lower generation probabilities than equally common non-associated chains. In a later analysis, the rate of TCR association differed among HLA loci, with DRB1 alleles having the most associated TCRs and HLA-C alleles having the fewest. A later analysis associated about 17,000 TCR beta sequences with specific HLA alleles at a false discovery rate of 0.05. An earlier analysis of approximately 590 of the donors showed that most TCR beta V segments appeared in productive rearrangements either about 90% or about 30% of the time, which broadly matched IMGT annotations. A later genetic analysis reported fewer N-insertions in productive TCRs among donors in an Asian-associated ancestry cluster than the roughly 700-donor mean. A further reported finding was that TCR beta sequences accurately predicted the HLA-A and HLA-B alleles for most subjects in the first cohort. Most CMV-associated TCR beta chains appeared to be HLA-restricted in a later analysis, and the HLA associations seemed to be driven largely by CMV exposure. Assigning TCR associations to individual alleles was difficult when HLA alleles, especially DR and DQ, strongly co-occurred. A group of highly shared sequence variants was considered likely to be a technical artifact of the sequencing pipeline.

Via the germline V gene, CDR1 is SNHLY and CDR2 FYNNEI. The V end loses 6 bases and the J end loses 4 bases, and a stretch of 7 bases separates them. The CDR3 goes from the cysteine to the phenylalanine over 12 residues. Only the CDR3 region is kept as DNA, spanning 36 bases read in frame from base 1. Turning to this clone: Its antigen target is currently unknown. No per-base quality is available; no much larger clone lies one base away.

Library creation used the immunoSEQ multiplex PCR assay. A mixture of 60 forward primers for TCR Vbeta segments and 13 reverse primers for TCR Jbeta segments was used in the multiplex PCR. The CDR3 region of rearranged TCR beta genes was amplified from genomic DNA by a multiplex PCR assay. The Illumina HiSeq System was used to sequence the amplified TCR beta libraries as 87-base-pair reads. The authors processed their data as follows. In a later analysis, around 80 million unique TCR beta chains were counted across the 690 or so repertoires, and roughly 11 million of these chains were shared by at least two donors. A nearest-neighbor algorithm error-corrected the raw reads and collapsed the reads into unique sequences, merging closely related sequences to remove PCR and sequencing errors. Alignment of CDR3 sequences to IMGT reference sequences was used to assign V, D and J gene segments. For a sequence to be retained, a match of at least six nucleotides was required to both a V gene segment and a J gene segment. Rearrangements were called productive when the CDR3 lacked stop codons and stayed in frame with V and J; all others were non-productive. Following IMGT convention, CDR3 was defined as the stretch from the second conserved V-encoded cysteine to the conserved J-encoded phenylalanine. Sequences without an unambiguous match to a single V gene segment were excluded from the earlier analysis of approximately 600 of the donors. In an earlier analysis of a few hundred of the donors, V segments were called functional above 56.7% productive rearrangements and were called segregating when the between-donor standard deviation exceeded 5%. A statistical classification framework was built to diagnose cytomegalovirus status from the catalog of TCR beta chain sequences. V and J gene assignment, in a later analysis, came from comparing TCR nucleotide sequences with IMGT/GENE-DB human TR gene sequences. A later analysis assigned CDR3 sequences and most-parsimonious VDJ recombination scenarios with the TCRdist pipeline. In a later analysis, each TCR beta chain was defined by its CDR3 amino acid sequence together with its V-gene family, and reads without a unique V-gene family were excluded. To address suspected cross-contamination and a sequencing artifact, a later analysis removed roughly 640 highly shared, low-generation-probability nucleotide sequences. In a later analysis, a clonal expansion index for each public chain was calculated from normalized within-repertoire ranks of inferred template counts. Generation probabilities in a later analysis came from a VDJ recombination model fitted to out-of-frame rearrangements, and those results were checked against IGoR. In a later analysis, hypergeometric tests were used to score TCR-TCR, TCR-HLA and TCR-CMV co-occurrence, with a repertoire-size bias correction applied to TCR pairs. In a later analysis, false discovery rates were estimated by permuting HLA or CMV assignments 20 times. In a later analysis, co-occurring TCRs were grouped using DBSCAN, with TCRdist sequence similarity added in when clustering inside HLA-allele-positive subsets. Repertoires with fewer than 30,000 or more than 120,000 public chains were left out of co-occurrence clustering, as were about five repertoires with anomalous nucleotide sharing. The clones in this table, taken by TCRdb from immuneACCESS, are in-frame only. Not every clone is retained; where verified, under half of the shortfall comes from an unresolved V gene, and the cause of the rest is unknown. V and J calls and clone size follow that table, whereas D and trimming were derived from the DNA. The sample contains approximately 100,000 clones, about 81% of them found a single time. The biggest ten clones account for more than 1.4% of the sample.

The cohort consisted of 650 to 700 healthy bone marrow donors. At the time of sampling, every cohort member was nominally healthy, though immune exposures that went unrecorded were likely present. The donor was CMV seronegative and was included in the group of a few hundred seronegative cohort members. Each donor provided a peripheral blood sample, and peripheral blood mononuclear cells were used for TCR beta sequencing. The Qiagen DNeasy Blood Extraction Kit was used to extract genomic DNA from the blood cell samples. The material sequenced was PBMCs. The chain is made from TRBV2 and TRBJ1-5, and the D gene may be TRBD1, 5 bases matching. The receptor was isolated from a man aged 35 to 55 in good health and CMV-seronegative. In nucleotide form, the sequence is TGTGCCAGCAGCGACAGTAATCAGCCCCAGCATTTT. Its protein reads: CASSDSNQPQHF.